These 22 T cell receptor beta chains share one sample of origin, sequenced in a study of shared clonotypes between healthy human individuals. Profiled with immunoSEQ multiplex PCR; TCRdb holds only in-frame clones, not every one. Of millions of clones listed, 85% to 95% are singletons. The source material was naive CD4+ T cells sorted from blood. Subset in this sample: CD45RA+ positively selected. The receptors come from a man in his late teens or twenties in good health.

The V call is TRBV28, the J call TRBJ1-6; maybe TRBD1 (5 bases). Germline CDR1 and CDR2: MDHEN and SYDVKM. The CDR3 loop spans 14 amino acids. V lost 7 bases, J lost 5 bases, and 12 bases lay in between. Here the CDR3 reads CASTPGTNNSPLHF. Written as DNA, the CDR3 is TGTGCCAGCACACCGGGGACGAATAATTCACCCCTCCACTTT.

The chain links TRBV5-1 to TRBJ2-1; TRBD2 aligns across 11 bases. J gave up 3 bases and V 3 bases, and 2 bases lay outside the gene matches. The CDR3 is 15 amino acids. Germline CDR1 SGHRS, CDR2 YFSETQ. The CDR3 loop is CASSSGLADYNEQFF. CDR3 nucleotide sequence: TGCGCCAGCAGCTCGGGACTAGCGGACTACAATGAGCAGTTCTTC.

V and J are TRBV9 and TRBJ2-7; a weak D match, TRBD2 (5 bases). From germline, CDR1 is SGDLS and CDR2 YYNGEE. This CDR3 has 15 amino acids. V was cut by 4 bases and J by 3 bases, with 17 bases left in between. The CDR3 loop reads CASSFRGAGGYEQYF. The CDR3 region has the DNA TGTGCCAGCAGCTTCCGCGGAGCAGGAGGCTACGAGCAGTACTTC.

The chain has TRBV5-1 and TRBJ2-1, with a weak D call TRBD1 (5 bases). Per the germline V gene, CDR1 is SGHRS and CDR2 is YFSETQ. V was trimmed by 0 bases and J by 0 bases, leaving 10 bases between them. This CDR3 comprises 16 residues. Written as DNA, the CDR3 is TGCGCCAGCAGCTTGGAAAGGGGATACTCCTACAATGAGCAGTTCTTC. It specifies CASSLERGYSYNEQFF.

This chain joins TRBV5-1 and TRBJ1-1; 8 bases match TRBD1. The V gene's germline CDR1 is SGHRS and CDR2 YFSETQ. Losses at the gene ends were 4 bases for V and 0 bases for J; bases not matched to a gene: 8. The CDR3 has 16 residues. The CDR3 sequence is CASSVPSGGLNTEAFF. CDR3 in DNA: TGCGCCAGCAGCGTACCGTCAGGGGGCCTGAACACTGAAGCTTTCTTT.

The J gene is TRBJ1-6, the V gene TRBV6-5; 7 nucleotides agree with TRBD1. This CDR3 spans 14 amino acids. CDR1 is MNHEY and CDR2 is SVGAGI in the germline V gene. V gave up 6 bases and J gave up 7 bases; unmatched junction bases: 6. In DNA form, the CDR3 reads TGTGCCAGCAGCTCCACAGGGGCCAATTCACCCCTCCACTTT. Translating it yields CASSSTGANSPLHF.

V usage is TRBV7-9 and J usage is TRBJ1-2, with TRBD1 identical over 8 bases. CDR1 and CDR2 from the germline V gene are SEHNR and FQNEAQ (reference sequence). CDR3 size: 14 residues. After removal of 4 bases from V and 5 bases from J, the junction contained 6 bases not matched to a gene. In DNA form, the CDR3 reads TGTGCCAGCAGCTGGGGACAGGAGGTTTATGGCTACACCTTC. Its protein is CASSWGQEVYGYTF.

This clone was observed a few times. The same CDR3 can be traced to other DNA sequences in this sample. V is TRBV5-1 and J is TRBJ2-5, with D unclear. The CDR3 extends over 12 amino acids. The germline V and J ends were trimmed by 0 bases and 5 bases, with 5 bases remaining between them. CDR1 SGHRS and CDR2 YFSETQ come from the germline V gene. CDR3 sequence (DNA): TGCGCCAGCAGCTTGGTAGGGGAGACCCAGTACTTC. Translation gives CASSLVGETQYF.

CDR3 in amino acids: CASTGRGGNRTDTQYF. The DNA for the CDR3 is TGTGCCAGTACAGGAAGAGGGGGGAATCGCACAGATACGCAGTATTTT. J is TRBJ2-3 and V is TRBV19; either TRBD1 or TRBD2 may fit D (6 bases each). This CDR3 spans 16 amino acids. Germline V gene lookup returns CDR1 LNHDA and CDR2 SQIVND (reference sequence). V lost 7 bases, J lost 1 base, and 18 bases lay in between.

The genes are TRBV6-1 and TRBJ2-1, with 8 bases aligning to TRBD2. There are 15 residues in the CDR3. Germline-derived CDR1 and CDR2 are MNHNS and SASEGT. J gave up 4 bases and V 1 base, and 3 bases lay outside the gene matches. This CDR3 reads CASSEGGGLYNEQFF. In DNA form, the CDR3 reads TGTGCCAGCAGTGAAGGCGGGGGGCTATACAATGAGCAGTTCTTC.

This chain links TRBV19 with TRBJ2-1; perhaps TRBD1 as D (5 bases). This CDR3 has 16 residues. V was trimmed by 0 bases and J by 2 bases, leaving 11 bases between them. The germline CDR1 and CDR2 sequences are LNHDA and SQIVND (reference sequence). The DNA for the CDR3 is TGTGCCAGTAGTATAGATCAGGGTGTACCCTACAATGAGCAGTTCTTC. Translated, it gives CASSIDQGVPYNEQFF.

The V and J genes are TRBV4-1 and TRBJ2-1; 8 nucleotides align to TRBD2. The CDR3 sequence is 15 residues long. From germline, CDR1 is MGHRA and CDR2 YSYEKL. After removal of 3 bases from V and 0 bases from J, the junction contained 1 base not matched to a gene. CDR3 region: CASSQREVSYNEQFF. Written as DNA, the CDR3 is TGCGCCAGCAGCCAGCGGGAGGTCTCCTACAATGAGCAGTTCTTC.

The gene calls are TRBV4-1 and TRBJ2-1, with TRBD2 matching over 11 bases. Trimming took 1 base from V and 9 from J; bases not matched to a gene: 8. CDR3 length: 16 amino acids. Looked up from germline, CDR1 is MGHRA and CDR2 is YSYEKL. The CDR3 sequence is CASSQASLAGDREQFF. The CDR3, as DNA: TGCGCCAGCAGCCAAGCCTCACTAGCGGGGGACCGTGAGCAGTTCTTC.

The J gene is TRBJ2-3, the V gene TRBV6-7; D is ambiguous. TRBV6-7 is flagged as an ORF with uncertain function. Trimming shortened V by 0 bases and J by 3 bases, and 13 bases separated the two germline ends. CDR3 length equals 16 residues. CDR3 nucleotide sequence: TGTGCCAGCAGTTACTCGATCTGGCCGAGGACAGATACGCAGTATTTT. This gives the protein CASSYSIWPRTDTQYF.

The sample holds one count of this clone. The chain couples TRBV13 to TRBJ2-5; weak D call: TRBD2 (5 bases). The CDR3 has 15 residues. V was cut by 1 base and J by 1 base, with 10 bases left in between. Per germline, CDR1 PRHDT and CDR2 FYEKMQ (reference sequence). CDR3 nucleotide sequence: TGTGCCAGCAGCTTAGCCGAGGGTTTCCAAGAGACCCAGTACTTC. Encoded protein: CASSLAEGFQETQYF.

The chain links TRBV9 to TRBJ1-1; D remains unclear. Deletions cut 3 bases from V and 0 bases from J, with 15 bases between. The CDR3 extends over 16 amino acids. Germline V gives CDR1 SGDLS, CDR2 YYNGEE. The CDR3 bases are TGTGCCAGCAGCGCGGCCGACTGGTACATGAACACTGAAGCTTTCTTT. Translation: CASSAADWYMNTEAFF.

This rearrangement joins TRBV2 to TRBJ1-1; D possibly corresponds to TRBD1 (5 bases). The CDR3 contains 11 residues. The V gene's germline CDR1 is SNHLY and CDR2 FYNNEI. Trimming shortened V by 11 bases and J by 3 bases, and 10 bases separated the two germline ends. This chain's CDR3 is CAPTGDTEAFF. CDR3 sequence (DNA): TGTGCCCCAACGGGGGACACTGAAGCTTTCTTT.

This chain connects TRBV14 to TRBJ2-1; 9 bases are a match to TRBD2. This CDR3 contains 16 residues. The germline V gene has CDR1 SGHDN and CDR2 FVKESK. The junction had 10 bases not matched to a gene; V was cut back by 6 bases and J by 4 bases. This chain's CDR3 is CASSPLGTSFYNEQFF. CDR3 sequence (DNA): TGTGCCAGCAGTCCTCTGGGGACTAGCTTTTACAATGAGCAGTTCTTC.

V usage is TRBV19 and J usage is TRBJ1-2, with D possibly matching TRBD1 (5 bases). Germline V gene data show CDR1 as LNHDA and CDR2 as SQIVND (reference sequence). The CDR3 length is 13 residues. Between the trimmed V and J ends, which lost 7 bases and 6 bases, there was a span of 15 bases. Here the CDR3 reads CASNHGLTDGYTF. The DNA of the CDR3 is TGTGCCAGTAACCATGGGTTGACAGATGGCTACACCTTC. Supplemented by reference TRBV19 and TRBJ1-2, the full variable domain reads DGGITQSPKYLFRKEGQNVTLSCEQNLNHDAMYWYRQDPGQGLRLIYYSQIVNDFQKGDIAEGYSVSREKKESFPLTVTSAQKNPTAFYLCASNHGLTDGYTFGSGTRLTVV.

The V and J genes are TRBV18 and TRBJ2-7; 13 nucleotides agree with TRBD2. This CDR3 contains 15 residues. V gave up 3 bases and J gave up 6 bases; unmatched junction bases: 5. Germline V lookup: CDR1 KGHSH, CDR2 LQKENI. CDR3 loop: CASSPVTSGRSEQYF. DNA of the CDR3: TGTGCCAGCTCACCTGTGACTAGCGGGAGGTCCGAGCAGTACTTC.

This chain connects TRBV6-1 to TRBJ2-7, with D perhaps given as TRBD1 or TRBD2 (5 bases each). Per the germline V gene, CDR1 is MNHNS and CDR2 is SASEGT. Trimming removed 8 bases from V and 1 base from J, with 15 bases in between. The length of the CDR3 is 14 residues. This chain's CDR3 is CASLRDASSYEQYF. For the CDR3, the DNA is TGTGCCAGCCTAAGGGACGCGTCATCCTACGAGCAGTACTTC.

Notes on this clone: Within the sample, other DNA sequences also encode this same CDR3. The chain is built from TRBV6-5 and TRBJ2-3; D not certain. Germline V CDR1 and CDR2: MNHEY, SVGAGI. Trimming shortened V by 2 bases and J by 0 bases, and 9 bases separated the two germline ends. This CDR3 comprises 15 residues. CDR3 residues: CASSYGGPSTDTQYF. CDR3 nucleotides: TGTGCCAGCAGTTACGGCGGCCCTAGCACAGATACGCAGTATTTT.